This T cell receptor beta chain was found in a study of long-term antiretroviral therapy in people with HIV. Study-level results: HIV repertoires spanned tighter CDR3 length ranges than controls did. ART adherence, viral resistance and therapy changes went unrecorded. Clonotypes expanded prior to ART showed repertoire dominance at all sampled time points.

Running of the v3.0 immunoSEQ assay took place at survey level. This table comes from immunoSEQ multiplex PCR, and its TCRdb copy is limited to in-frame clones, with some not included. The sample includes about 24,000 clones, approximately 90% of them seen just once. In regard to this clone: Its target is not known.

The CDR3 contains 15 residues. The germline gives CDR1 MGHRA, CDR2 YSYEKL. V gave up 0 bases and J gave up 2 bases; unmatched junction bases: 4. The sample consisted of unsorted PBMCs, taken 1.8 years before starting antiretroviral therapy. This receptor was taken from a man aged 45-65 years with HIV. The chain is built from TRBV4-1 and TRBJ2-7, with 7 bases fitting TRBD1. The CDR3 loop is CASSQDFGQAYEQYF. In DNA form, the CDR3 reads TGCGCCAGCAGCCAAGACTTTGGACAGGCCTACGAGCAGTACTTC.